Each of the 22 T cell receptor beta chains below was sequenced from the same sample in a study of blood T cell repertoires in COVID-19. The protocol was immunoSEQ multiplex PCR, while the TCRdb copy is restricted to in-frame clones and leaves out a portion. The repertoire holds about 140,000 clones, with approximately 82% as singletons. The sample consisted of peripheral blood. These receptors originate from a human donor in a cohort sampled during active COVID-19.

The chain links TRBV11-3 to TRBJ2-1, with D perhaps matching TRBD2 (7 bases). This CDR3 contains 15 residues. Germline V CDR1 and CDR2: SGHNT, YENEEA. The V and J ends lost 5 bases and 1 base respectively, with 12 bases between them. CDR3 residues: CASSQGGVSYNEQFF. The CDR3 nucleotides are TGTGCCAGCAGCCAAGGGGGGGTATCCTACAATGAGCAGTTCTTC.

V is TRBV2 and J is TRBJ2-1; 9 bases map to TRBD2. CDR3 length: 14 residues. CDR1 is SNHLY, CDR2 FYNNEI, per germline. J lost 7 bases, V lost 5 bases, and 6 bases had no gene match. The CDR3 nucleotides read TGTGCCAGCAGTAAGGCGGGAGGGCGGAATGAGCAGTTCTTC. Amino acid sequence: CASSKAGGRNEQFF. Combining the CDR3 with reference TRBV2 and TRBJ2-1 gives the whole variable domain EPEVTQTPSHQVTQMGQEVILRCVPISNHLYFYWYRQILGQKVEFLVSFYNNEISEKSEIFDDQFSVERPDGSNFTLKIRSTKLEDSAMYFCASSKAGGRNEQFFGPGTRLTVL.

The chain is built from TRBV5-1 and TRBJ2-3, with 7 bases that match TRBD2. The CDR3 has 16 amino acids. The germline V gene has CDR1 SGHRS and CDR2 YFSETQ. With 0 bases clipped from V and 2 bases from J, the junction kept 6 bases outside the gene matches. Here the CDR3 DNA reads TGCGCCAGCAGCTTGGATGGCGGGAGACCCACAGATACGCAGTATTTT. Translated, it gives CASSLDGGRPTDTQYF.

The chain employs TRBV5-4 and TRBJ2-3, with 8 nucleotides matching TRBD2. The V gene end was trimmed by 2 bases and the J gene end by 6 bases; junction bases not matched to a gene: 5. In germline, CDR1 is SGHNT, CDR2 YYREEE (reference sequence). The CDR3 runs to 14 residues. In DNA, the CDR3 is TGTGCCAGCAGCTTAGCGGGAGTAGCGGATACGCAGTATTTT. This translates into CASSLAGVADTQYF.

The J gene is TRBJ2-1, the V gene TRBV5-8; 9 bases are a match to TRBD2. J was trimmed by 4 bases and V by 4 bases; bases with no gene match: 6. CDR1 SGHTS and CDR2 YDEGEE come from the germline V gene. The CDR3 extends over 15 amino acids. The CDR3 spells CASSPRLAGYNEQFF. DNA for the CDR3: TGTGCCAGCAGCCCACGGCTAGCGGGATACAATGAGCAGTTCTTC.

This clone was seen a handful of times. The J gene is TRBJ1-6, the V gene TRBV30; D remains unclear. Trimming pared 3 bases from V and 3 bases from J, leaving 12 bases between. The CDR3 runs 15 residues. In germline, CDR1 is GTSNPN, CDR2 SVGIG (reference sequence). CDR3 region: CAWSSPGNYNSPLHF. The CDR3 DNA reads TGTGCCTGGAGCAGTCCGGGAAACTATAATTCACCCCTCCACTTT.

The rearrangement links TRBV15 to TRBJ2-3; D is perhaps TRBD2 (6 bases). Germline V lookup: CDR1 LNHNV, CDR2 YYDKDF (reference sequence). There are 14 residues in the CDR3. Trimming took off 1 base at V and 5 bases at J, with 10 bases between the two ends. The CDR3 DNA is TGTGCCACCAGCAGAGGTGGAGGGGAAGATACGCAGTATTTT. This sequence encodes CATSRGGGEDTQYF.

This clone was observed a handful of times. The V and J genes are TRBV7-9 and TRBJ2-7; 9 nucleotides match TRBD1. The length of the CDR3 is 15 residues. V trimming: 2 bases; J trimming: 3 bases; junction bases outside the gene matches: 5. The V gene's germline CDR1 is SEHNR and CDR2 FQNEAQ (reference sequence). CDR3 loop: CASSLTGQGHYEQYF. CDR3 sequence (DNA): TGTGCCAGCAGCTTAACGGGACAGGGTCACTACGAGCAGTACTTC.

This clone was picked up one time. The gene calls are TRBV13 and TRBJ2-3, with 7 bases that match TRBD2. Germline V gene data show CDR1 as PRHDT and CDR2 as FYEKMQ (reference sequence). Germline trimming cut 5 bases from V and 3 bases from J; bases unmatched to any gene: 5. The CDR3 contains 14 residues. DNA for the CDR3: TGTGCCAGCAGCCCGCCAGCGGGGACAGATACGCAGTATTTT. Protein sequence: CASSPPAGTDTQYF.

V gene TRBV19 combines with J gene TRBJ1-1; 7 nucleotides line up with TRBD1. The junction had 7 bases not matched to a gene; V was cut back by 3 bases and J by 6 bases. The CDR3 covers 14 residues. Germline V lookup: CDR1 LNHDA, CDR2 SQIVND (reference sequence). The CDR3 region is CASSMIDRVPEAFF. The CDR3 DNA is TGTGCCAGTAGTATGATCGACAGGGTTCCTGAAGCTTTCTTT.

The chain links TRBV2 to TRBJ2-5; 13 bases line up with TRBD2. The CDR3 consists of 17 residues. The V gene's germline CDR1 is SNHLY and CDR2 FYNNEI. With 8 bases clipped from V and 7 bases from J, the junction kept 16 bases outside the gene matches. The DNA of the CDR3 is TGTGCCAGCTCTCAGATAAGGACTAGCGGGGGCCGGGGGACCCAGTACTTC. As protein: CASSQIRTSGGRGTQYF. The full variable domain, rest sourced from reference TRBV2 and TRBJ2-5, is EPEVTQTPSHQVTQMGQEVILRCVPISNHLYFYWYRQILGQKVEFLVSFYNNEISEKSEIFDDQFSVERPDGSNFTLKIRSTKLEDSAMYFCASSQIRTSGGRGTQYFGPGTRLLVL.

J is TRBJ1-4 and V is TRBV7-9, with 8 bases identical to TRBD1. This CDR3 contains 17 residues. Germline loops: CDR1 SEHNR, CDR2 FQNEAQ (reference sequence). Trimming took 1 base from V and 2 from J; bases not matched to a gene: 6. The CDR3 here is CASSLGGTGGTNEKLFF. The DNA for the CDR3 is TGTGCCAGCAGCTTAGGGGGAACAGGGGGGACTAATGAAAAACTGTTTTTT.

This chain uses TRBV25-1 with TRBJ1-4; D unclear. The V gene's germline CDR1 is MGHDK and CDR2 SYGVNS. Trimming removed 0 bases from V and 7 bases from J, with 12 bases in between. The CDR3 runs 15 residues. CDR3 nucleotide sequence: TGTGCCAGCAGTGAATACGAGTATTCGGGTGAAAAACTGTTTTTT. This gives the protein CASSEYEYSGEKLFF.

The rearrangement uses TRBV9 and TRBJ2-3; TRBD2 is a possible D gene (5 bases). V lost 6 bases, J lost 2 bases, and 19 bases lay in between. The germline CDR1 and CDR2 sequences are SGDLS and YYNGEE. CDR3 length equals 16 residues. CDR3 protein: CASTWGADLNTDTQYF. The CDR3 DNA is TGTGCCAGCACCTGGGGAGCGGACCTAAACACAGATACGCAGTATTTT.

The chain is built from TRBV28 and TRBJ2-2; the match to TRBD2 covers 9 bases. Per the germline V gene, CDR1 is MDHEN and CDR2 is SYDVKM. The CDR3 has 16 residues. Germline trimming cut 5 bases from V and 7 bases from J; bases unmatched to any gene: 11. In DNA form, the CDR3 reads TGTGCCAGCAGTCAGTCCAGCGGGAGGTTGATCGGGGAGCTGTTTTTT. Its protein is CASSQSSGRLIGELFF.

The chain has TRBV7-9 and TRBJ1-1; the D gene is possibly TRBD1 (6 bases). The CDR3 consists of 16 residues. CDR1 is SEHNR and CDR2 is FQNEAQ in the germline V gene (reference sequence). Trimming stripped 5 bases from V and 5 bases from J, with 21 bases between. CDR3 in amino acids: CASSPQGYVQGTEAFF. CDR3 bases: TGTGCCAGCAGCCCTCAGGGATACGTGCAGGGGACTGAAGCTTTCTTT.

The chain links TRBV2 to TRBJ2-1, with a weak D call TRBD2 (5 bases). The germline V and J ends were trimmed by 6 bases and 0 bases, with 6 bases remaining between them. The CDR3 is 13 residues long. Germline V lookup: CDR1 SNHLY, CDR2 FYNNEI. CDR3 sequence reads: CASREASYNEQFF. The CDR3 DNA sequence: TGTGCCAGCAGGGAGGCCTCCTACAATGAGCAGTTCTTC. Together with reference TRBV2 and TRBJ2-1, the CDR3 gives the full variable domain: EPEVTQTPSHQVTQMGQEVILRCVPISNHLYFYWYRQILGQKVEFLVSFYNNEISEKSEIFDDQFSVERPDGSNFTLKIRSTKLEDSAMYFCASREASYNEQFFGPGTRLTVL.

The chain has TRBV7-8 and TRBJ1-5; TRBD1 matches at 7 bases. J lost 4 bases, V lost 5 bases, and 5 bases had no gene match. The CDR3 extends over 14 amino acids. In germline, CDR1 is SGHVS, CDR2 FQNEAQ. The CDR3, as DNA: TGTGCCAGCAGCCAAGGACAGGTTAATCAGCCCCAGCATTTT. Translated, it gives CASSQGQVNQPQHF.

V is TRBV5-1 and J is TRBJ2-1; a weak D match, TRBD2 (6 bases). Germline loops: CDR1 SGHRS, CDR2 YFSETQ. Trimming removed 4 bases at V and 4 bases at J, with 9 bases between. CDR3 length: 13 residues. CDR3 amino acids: CASSHGLYNEQFF. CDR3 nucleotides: TGCGCCAGCAGCCACGGACTATACAATGAGCAGTTCTTC.

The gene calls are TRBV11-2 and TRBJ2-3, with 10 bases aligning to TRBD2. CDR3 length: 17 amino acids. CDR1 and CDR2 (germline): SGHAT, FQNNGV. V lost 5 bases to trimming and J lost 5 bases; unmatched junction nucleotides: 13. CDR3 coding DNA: TGTGCCAGCAGCCTTTCCGGACTAGCGGTCCTTAGAGATACGCAGTATTTT. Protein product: CASSLSGLAVLRDTQYF.

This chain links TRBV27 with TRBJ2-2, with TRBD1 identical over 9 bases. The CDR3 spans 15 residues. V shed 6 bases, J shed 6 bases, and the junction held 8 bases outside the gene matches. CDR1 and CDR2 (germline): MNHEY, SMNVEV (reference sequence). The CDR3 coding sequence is TGTGCCAGCAGCAAGGGGACAGGGAGACCCGGGGAGCTGTTTTTT. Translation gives CASSKGTGRPGELFF.

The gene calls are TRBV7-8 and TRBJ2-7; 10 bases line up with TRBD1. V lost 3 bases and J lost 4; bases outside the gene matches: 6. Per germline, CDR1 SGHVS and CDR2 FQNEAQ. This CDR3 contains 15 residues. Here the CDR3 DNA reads TGTGCCAGCAGCTTTGACGGGACAGGGGCGTACGAGCAGTACTTC. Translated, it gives CASSFDGTGAYEQYF.